The entry below gives a single T cell receptor (beta chain) sequence along with its context. Libraries were prepared by immunoSEQ multiplex PCR; TCRdb keeps only in-frame clonotypes and omits some of them. Among about 370,000 clones listed, 75% to 90% were seen once. Trimming pared 0 bases from V and 6 bases from J, leaving 9 bases between. The CDR3 totals 13 residues. Germline V CDR1 and CDR2: MNHEY, SMNVEV (reference sequence). Treatment in this sample: around 19 received Ad26.COV2.S at low or high dose, single or two shots; about 5 received placebo; per-sample allocation not given. Samples were taken on day 63 after the first vaccine or placebo injection. This Boston cohort included adults aged 18-55 years. The record originates from a study of Ad26.COV2.S vaccination and SARS-CoV-2 variants. About the research overall: The Ad26.COV2.S arm of the COV1001 trial was where the donor was placed. Doses of Ad26.COV2.S were injected into muscle once or twice, 56 days apart.

The chain combines TRBV27 with TRBJ2-7; unclear D gene. The TCR comes from a person aged 18 to 59 who received the Ad26.COV2.S COVID-19 vaccine or a placebo. This sample comprised peripheral blood, obtained in a trial of Ad26.COV2.S vaccine versus placebo. The CDR3 region is CASSLSLIGEQYF. Here the CDR3 DNA reads TGTGCCAGCAGTTTATCGTTGATTGGCGAGCAGTACTTC.